Listed below are T cell receptor beta chains from one sample, sequenced in a study of cytomegalovirus exposure and HLA in healthy donors. Method: immunoSEQ multiplex PCR; TCRdb's copy keeps in-frame clones and lacks some. This sample yields some 150,000 clones, of which over 70% are seen a single time; 1.3% belongs to the top ten. Sample: PBMCs. The receptors were sampled from a woman aged 40-49 years in good health and CMV-seronegative. CDR3s include the opening cysteine and the closing phenylalanine or tryptophan. A D gene is named only where the DNA matches it firmly. Expanded clones are given a class, and other clones once, few, many or no size at all.

j_gene | v_gene | d_gene | abundance | CDR3aa | CDR3nt
TRBJ1-2 | TRBV4-3 | TRBD1 | NA | CASSQGPSGTGASGNYGCTF | TGCGCCAGCAGCCAAGGTCCCTCGGGGACAGGGGCAAGCGGGAACTATGGCTGCACCTTC
TRBJ2-1 | TRBV5-1 | NA | NA | CASSLGWEAGYNEQFF | TGCGCCAGCAGCTTGGGATGGGAGGCCGGATACAATGAGCAGTTCTTC
TRBJ1-6 | TRBV6-1 | NA | NA | CASIGLGSSPLHF | TGTGCCAGCATTGGGCTCGGGAGTTCACCCCTCCACTTT
TRBJ1-1 | TRBV6-5 | NA | NA | CASGETLMNTEAFF | TGTGCCAGCGGGGAGACACTGATGAACACTGAAGCTTTCTTT
TRBJ1-1 | TRBV5-6 | TRBD1 | once | CASTFLDRGGTEAFF | TGTGCCAGCACCTTCCTGGACAGGGGAGGCACTGAAGCTTTCTTT
TRBJ1-1 | TRBV6-5 | TRBD1 | NA | CASETGTGGTEAFF | TGTGCCAGCGAGACCGGGACAGGGGGCACTGAAGCTTTCTTT
TRBJ1-3 | TRBV19 | NA | NA | CASWGPYNPSSGNTIYF | TGTGCCAGTTGGGGGCCGTATAACCCGAGCTCTGGAAACACCATATATTTT
TRBJ1-1 | TRBV6-7 | NA | NA | CASTHQRLMNTEAFF | TGTGCCAGCACCCACCAGCGGTTAATGAACACTGAAGCTTTCTTT
TRBJ1-1 | TRBV14 | NA | NA | CASSLTTQNTEAFF | TGTGCCAGCAGCCTCACGACTCAGAACACTGAAGCTTTCTTT
TRBJ1-6 | TRBV11-2 | NA | NA | CASSLRRGGSPLHF | TGTGCCAGCAGCCTTCGACGGGGGGGTTCACCCCTCCACTTT
TRBJ2-7 | TRBV29-1 | TRBD1 | NA | CSAAGTGGYEQYF | TGCAGCGCCGCCGGGACAGGGGGCTACGAGCAGTACTTC
TRBJ2-7 | TRBV7-2 | TRBD1 | NA | CASRLTGTASDEQYF | TGTGCCAGCAGACTTACCGGGACAGCCTCCGACGAGCAGTACTTC
TRBJ1-1 | TRBV6-5 | NA | once | CASSLRVHTEAFF | TGTGCCAGCAGTTTGAGGGTGCACACTGAAGCTTTCTTT
TRBJ1-1 | TRBV15 | NA | once | CATSRPTDNTEAFF | TGTGCCACCAGCAGACCGACAGATAACACTGAAGCTTTCTTT
TRBJ1-6 | TRBV30 | TRBD1 | NA | CAWSHRDRDNSPLHF | TGTGCCTGGAGTCACCGGGACAGGGACAATTCACCCCTCCACTTT
TRBJ2-7 | TRBV7-6 | TRBD2 | NA | CASSLVPSGVSYEQYF | TGTGCCAGCAGCTTAGTCCCTAGCGGGGTCTCCTACGAGCAGTACTTC
TRBJ1-6 | TRBV6-1 | NA | few | CASSDLGGRSPLHF | TGTGCCAGCAGTGACCTGGGGGGGAGGTCACCCCTCCACTTT
TRBJ1-2 | TRBV15 | NA | NA | CATSRDRGRGYTF | TGTGCCACCAGCAGAGACAGGGGACGTGGCTACACCTTC
TRBJ1-2 | TRBV4-1 | TRBD1 | NA | CASSQRTGGQRMDGYTF | TGCGCCAGCAGCCAACGGACAGGGGGCCAGAGAATGGATGGCTACACCTTC
TRBJ2-5 | TRBV4-2 | TRBD2 | few | CASSQVVGGGLKETQYF | TGTGCCAGCAGCCAGGTAGTTGGCGGGGGATTAAAGGAGACCCAGTACTTC
TRBJ1-4 | TRBV5-4 | NA | NA | CASSLGQRDEKLFF | TGTGCCAGCAGCTTGGGACAGCGAGATGAAAAACTGTTTTTT
TRBJ2-4 | TRBV6-4 | TRBD1 | few | CATPDRVDDIQYF | TGTGCCACCCCGGACAGGGTAGATGACATTCAGTACTTC
TRBJ2-5 | TRBV29-1 | NA | NA | CSIARMSVGETQYF | TGCAGCATTGCTAGAATGAGTGTCGGAGAGACCCAGTACTTC
TRBJ2-5 | TRBV30 | TRBD2 | once | CAWSRGERSRETQYF | TGTGCCTGGAGCCGGGGGGAGCGGTCAAGGGAGACCCAGTACTTC
TRBJ2-5 | TRBV5-6 | NA | NA | CASSLGPNGGTQYF | TGTGCCAGCAGCTTGGGGCCAAACGGGGGGACCCAGTACTTC
TRBJ2-2 | TRBV27 | TRBD1 | NA | CASSLVPGQGPGELFF | TGTGCCAGCAGTTTAGTCCCGGGACAGGGGCCCGGGGAGCTGTTTTTT
TRBJ1-1 | TRBV6-1 | NA | NA | CASRNSAERAFF | TGTGCCAGCAGAAACTCGGCGGAAAGAGCTTTCTTT
TRBJ2-1 | TRBV6-5 | NA | once | CASSSGFNPRRNEQFF | TGTGCCAGCAGTTCCGGTTTCAACCCCCGGAGGAATGAGCAGTTCTTC
TRBJ1-5 | TRBV14 | TRBD1 | NA | CASSAGGSQPQHF | TGTGCCAGCAGCGCAGGGGGTAGTCAGCCCCAGCATTTT
TRBJ2-7 | TRBV18 | NA | NA | CASSPIQGEQYF | TGTGCCAGCTCACCCATCCAGGGCGAGCAGTACTTC
TRBJ2-3 | TRBV28 | NA | NA | CASSLKGVSPPEGTQYF | TGTGCCAGCAGTTTAAAAGGCGTCAGCCCGCCGGAGGGGACGCAGTATTTT
TRBJ2-3 | TRBV7-9 | TRBD2 | NA | CSSSLRRGVSADTQYF | TGTTCCAGCAGCTTAAGGCGGGGGGTTAGCGCAGATACGCAGTATTTT
TRBJ1-2 | TRBV10-3 | TRBD1 | NA | CATGPAGGSYGYTF | TGTGCCACAGGGCCGGCAGGGGGCTCCTATGGCTACACCTTC
TRBJ2-2 | TRBV18 | NA | NA | CASSPSRQGSGELFF | TGTGCCAGCTCCCCTTCGCGGCAGGGGTCCGGGGAGCTGTTTTTT
TRBJ2-1 | TRBV14 | TRBD2 | NA | CASSPLGAGEQFF | TGTGCCAGCAGCCCCCTAGGAGCGGGGGAGCAGTTCTTC
TRBJ1-2 | TRBV18 | NA | few | CASSSRAGYGYTF | TGTGCCAGCTCATCACGGGCCGGCTATGGCTACACCTTC
TRBJ2-3 | TRBV7-2 | TRBD2 | NA | CASSSTSGGTDTQYF | TGTGCCAGCAGCTCGACTAGCGGGGGTACGGATACGCAGTATTTT
TRBJ2-7 | TRBV19 | TRBD1 | NA | CASSKSGTGAYEQYF | TGTGCCAGTAGTAAATCCGGGACAGGAGCCTACGAGCAGTACTTC
TRBJ1-2 | TRBV2 | NA | NA | CASREQGNYGYTF | TGTGCCTCCAGGGAACAGGGCAACTATGGCTACACCTTC
TRBJ1-4 | TRBV13 | TRBD1 | NA | CASSPPWFPGQDGPGANEKLFF | TGTGCCAGCAGCCCGCCCTGGTTCCCCGGACAGGACGGCCCCGGAGCTAATGAAAAACTGTTTTTT